This TCR beta chain was profiled in a study of blood T cell repertoires in COVID-19. Study summary: Sample material is recorded as cDNA or gDNA derived from T cells, B-cell-depleted T cells, or PBMCs.

This clone has a single count. Authors' methods: From reference gene primer amplification, estimates of nucleated cell counts were derived. Sequencing was performed with immunoSEQ multiplex PCR; in TCRdb, only in-frame clones are kept and a portion is missing. V, J and clone size are taken as reported in that table, and D and trimming were inferred from the DNA itself. The sample yields about 480,000 clones, 80% to 90% seen once. The germline V gene encodes CDR1 SNHLY and CDR2 FYNNEI. The CDR3 is 14 amino acids. The V and J ends lost 5 bases and 6 bases, in that order; junction bases with no gene match: 10.

Specimen: peripheral blood. This clonotype originated in a man aged 18-30 years with COVID-19, enrolled during active disease. V is TRBV2 and J is TRBJ2-7; 7 nucleotides agree with TRBD2. CDR3 amino acids: CASSPTQRGSEQYF. The CDR3 DNA reads as TGTGCCAGCAGTCCCACACAGCGGGGCAGCGAGCAGTACTTC. The full variable domain, completed using reference TRBV2 and TRBJ2-7, is EPEVTQTPSHQVTQMGQEVILRCVPISNHLYFYWYRQILGQKVEFLVSFYNNEISEKSEIFDDQFSVERPDGSNFTLKIRSTKLEDSAMYFCASSPTQRGSEQYFGPGTRLTVT.